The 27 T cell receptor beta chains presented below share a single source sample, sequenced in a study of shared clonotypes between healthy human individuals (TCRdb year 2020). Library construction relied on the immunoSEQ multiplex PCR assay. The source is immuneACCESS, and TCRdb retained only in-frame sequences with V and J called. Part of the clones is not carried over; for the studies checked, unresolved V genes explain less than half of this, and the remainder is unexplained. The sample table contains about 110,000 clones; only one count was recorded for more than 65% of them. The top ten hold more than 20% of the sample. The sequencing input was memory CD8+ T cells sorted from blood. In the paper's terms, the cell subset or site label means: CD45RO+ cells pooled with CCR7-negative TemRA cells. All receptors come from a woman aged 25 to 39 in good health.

The CDR3 DNA is TGTGCCAGCAGCAAAGGGGAGGGGGCGGCTTTCTTT. Its translation: CASSKGEGAAFF. The V gene is TRBV11-3, the J gene TRBJ1-1; 7 bases align to TRBD1. There are 12 residues in the CDR3. The V and J ends lost 5 bases and 11 bases, in that order; junction bases with no gene match: 8. CDR1 is SGHNT, CDR2 YENEEA, per germline.

The CDR3 DNA sequence: TGCGCCAGCAGACCCAGGCGCCACACTGAAGCTTTCTTT. Translation gives CASRPRRHTEAFF. V is TRBV5-1 and J is TRBJ1-1; D not certain. From germline, CDR1 is SGHRS and CDR2 YFSETQ. The CDR3 runs to 13 residues. V was trimmed by 5 bases and J by 3 bases, leaving 11 bases between them.

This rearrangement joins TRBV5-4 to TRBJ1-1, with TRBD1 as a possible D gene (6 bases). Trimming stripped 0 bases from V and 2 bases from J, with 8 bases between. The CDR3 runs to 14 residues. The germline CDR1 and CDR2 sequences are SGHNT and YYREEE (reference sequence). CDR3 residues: CASSLEDRNTEAFF. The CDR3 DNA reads TGTGCCAGCAGCTTGGAGGACAGAAACACTGAAGCTTTCTTT. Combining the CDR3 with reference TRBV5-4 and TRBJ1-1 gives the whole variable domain ETGVTQSPTHLIKTRGQQVTLRCSSQSGHNTVSWYQQALGQGPQFIFQYYREEENGRGNFPPRFSGLQFPNYSSELNVNALELDDSALYLCASSLEDRNTEAFFGQGTRLTVV.

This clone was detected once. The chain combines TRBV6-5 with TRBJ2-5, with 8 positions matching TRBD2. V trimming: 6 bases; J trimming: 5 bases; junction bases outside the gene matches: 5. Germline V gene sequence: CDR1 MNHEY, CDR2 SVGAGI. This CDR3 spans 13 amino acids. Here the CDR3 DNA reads TGTGCCAGCAGATCGGGACTAGTTGAGACCCAGTACTTC. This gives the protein CASRSGLVETQYF.

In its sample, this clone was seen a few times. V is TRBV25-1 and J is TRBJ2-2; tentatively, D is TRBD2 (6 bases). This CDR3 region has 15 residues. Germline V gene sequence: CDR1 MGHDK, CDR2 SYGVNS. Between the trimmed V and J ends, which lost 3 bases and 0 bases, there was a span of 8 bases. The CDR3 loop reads CASSEDYPNTGELFF. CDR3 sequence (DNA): TGTGCCAGCAGTGAGGACTATCCGAACACCGGGGAGCTGTTTTTT.

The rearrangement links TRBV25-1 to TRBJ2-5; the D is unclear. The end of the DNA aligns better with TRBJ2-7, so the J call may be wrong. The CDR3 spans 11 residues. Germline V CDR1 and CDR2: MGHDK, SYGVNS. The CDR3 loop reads CASSDSYEQYF. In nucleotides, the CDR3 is TGTGCCAGCAGTGACTCCTACGAGCAGTACTTC.

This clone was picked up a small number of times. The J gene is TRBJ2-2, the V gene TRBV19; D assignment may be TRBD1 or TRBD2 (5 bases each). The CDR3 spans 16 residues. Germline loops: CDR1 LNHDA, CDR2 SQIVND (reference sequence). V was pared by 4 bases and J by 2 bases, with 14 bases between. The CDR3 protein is CASSRPGRVNTGELFF. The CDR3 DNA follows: TGTGCCAGTAGTAGGCCAGGGAGAGTTAACACCGGGGAGCTGTTTTTT. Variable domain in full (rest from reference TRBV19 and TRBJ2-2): DGGITQSPKYLFRKEGQNVTLSCEQNLNHDAMYWYRQDPGQGLRLIYYSQIVNDFQKGDIAEGYSVSREKKESFPLTVTSAQKNPTAFYLCASSRPGRVNTGELFFGEGSRLTVL.

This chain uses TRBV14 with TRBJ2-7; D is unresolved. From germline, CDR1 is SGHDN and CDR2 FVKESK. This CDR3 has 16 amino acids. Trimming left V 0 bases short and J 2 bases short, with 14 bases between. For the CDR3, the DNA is TGTGCCAGCAGCCAAGACGCTTCTCTACCTACCTACGAGCAGTACTTC. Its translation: CASSQDASLPTYEQYF.

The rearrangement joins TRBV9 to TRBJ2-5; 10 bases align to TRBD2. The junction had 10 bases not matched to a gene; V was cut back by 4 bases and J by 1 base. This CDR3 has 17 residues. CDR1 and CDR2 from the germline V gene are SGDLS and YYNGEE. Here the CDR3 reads CASSPNPGLAPQETQYF. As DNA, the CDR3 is TGTGCCAGCAGCCCTAACCCGGGACTAGCGCCCCAAGAGACCCAGTACTTC.

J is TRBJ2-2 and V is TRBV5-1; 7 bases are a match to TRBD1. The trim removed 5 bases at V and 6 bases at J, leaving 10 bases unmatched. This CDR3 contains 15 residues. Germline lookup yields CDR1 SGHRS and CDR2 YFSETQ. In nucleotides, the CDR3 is TGCGCCAGCAGTGACCCGGGACAGCCAGCCGGGGAGCTGTTTTTT. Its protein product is CASSDPGQPAGELFF.

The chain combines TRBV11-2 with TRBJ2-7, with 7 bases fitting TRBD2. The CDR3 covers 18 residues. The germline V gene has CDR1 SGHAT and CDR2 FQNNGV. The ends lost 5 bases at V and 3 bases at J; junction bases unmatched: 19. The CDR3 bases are TGTGCCAGCAGCCCCGAGGGCAGCGGGATTCGTCTCGACTACGAGCAGTACTTC. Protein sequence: CASSPEGSGIRLDYEQYF.

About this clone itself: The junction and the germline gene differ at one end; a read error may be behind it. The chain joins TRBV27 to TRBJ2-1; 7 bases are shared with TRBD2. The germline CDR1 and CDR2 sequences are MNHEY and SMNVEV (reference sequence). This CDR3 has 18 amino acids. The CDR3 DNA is TGTGCCAGCAGTTTACGGTTTCATGGGAGGGCCTCCAACAATGAGCAGTTCTTC. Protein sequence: CASSLRFHGRASNNEQFF.

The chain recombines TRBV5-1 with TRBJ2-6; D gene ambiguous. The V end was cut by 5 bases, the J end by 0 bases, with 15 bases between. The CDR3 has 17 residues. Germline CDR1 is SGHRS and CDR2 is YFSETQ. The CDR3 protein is CASRRSLWLSGANVLTF. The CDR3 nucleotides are TGCGCCAGCAGGCGGTCCCTTTGGCTCTCTGGGGCCAACGTCCTGACTTTC.

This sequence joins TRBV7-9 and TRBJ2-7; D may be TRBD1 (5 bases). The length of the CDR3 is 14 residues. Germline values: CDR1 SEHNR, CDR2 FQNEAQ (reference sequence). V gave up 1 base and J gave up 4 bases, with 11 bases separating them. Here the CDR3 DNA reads TGTGCCAGCAGCTTAGTAGGGGCTGCATACGAGCAGTACTTC. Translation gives CASSLVGAAYEQYF.

The CDR3 loop is CASSLTRQYVGRGTDTQYF. The CDR3 DNA sequence: TGTGCCAGCAGCTTAACCCGGCAATATGTGGGACGGGGCACAGATACGCAGTATTTT. The chain joins TRBV7-9 to TRBJ2-3, with D tentatively TRBD1 or TRBD2 (5 bases each). V was cut by 2 bases and J by 1 base, with 22 bases left in between. The CDR3 spans 19 residues. Germline CDR1 reads SEHNR; CDR2 reads FQNEAQ (reference sequence).

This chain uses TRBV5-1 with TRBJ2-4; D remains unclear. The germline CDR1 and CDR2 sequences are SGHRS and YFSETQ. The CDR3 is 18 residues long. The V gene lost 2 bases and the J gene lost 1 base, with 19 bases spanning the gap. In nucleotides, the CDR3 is TGCGCCAGCAGCTTACCTGGCTTGGGGTTGAAGGCCAAAAACATTCAGTACTTC. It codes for CASSLPGLGLKAKNIQYF.

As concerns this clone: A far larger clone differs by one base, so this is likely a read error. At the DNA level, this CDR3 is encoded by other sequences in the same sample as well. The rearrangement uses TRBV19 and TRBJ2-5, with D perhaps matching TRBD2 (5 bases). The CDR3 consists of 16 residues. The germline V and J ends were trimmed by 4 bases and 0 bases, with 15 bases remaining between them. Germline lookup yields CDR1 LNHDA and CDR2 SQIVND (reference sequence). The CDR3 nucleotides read TGTGCCAGTAGTACCTGGATGGGAGCAAACCAAGAGACCCAGTACTTC. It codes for CASSTWMGANQETQYF.

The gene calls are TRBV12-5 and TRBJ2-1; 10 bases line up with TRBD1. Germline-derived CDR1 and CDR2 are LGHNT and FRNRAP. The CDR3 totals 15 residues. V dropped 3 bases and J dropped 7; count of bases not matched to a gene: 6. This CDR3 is CASGFWDRGRNEQFF. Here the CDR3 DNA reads TGTGCTAGTGGTTTTTGGGACAGGGGTCGTAATGAGCAGTTCTTC.

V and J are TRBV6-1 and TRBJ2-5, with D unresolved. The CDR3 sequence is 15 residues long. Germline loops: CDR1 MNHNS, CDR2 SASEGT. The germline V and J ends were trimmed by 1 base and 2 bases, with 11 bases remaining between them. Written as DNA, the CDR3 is TGTGCCAGCAGTGAAGGTTGGGGAATACAAGAGACCCAGTACTTC. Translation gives CASSEGWGIQETQYF.

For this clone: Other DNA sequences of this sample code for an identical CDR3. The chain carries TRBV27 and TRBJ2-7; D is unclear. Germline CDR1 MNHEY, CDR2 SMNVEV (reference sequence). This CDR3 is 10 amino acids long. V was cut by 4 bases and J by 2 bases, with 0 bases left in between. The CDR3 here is CASSSYEQYF. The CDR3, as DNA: TGTGCCAGCAGTTCCTACGAGCAGTACTTC.

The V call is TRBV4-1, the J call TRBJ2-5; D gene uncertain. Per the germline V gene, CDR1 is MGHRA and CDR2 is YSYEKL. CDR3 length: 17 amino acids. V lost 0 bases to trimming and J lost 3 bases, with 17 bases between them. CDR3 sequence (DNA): TGCGCCAGCAGCCAAGATCCGGCAGGAAAACTTGAAGAGACCCAGTACTTC. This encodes CASSQDPAGKLEETQYF.

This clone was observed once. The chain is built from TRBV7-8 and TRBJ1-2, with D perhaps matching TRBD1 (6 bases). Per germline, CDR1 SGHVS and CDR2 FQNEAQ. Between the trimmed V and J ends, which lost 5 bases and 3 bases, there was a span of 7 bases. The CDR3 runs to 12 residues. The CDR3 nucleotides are TGTGCCAGCAGCGCAGGGGACTATGGCTACACCTTC. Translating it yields CASSAGDYGYTF.

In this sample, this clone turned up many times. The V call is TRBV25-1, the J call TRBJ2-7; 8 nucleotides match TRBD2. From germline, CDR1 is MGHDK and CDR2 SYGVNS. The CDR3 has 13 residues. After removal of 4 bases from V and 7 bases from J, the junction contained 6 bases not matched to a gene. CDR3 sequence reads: CASSGAGEREQYF. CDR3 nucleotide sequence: TGTGCCAGCAGTGGAGCGGGAGAAAGGGAGCAGTACTTC.

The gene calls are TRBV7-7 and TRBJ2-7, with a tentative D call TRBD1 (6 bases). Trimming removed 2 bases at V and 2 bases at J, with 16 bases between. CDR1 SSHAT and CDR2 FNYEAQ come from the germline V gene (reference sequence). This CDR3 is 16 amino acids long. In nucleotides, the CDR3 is TGTGCCAGCAGCTTATGGGCAGGGGCTCCCGCCTACGAGCAGTACTTC. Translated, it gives CASSLWAGAPAYEQYF.

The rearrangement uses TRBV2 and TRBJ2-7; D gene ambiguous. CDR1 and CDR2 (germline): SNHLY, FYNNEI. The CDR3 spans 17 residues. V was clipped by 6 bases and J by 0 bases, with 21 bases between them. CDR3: CASSAGSSTLSSYEQYF. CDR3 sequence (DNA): TGTGCCAGCAGCGCCGGGTCCTCCACTCTTAGCTCCTACGAGCAGTACTTC.

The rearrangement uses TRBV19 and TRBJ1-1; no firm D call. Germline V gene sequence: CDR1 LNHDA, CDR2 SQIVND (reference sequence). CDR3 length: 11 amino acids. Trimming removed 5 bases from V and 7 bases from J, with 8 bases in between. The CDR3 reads CASSGVREAFF. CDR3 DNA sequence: TGTGCCAGTAGTGGAGTTCGTGAAGCTTTCTTT.

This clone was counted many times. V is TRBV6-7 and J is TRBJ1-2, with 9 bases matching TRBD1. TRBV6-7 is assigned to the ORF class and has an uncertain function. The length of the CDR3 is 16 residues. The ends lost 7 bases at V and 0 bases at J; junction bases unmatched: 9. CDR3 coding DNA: TGTGCCAGCACCCCGGGACAGGGTAGAGCTAACTATGGCTACACCTTC. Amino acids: CASTPGQGRANYGYTF.